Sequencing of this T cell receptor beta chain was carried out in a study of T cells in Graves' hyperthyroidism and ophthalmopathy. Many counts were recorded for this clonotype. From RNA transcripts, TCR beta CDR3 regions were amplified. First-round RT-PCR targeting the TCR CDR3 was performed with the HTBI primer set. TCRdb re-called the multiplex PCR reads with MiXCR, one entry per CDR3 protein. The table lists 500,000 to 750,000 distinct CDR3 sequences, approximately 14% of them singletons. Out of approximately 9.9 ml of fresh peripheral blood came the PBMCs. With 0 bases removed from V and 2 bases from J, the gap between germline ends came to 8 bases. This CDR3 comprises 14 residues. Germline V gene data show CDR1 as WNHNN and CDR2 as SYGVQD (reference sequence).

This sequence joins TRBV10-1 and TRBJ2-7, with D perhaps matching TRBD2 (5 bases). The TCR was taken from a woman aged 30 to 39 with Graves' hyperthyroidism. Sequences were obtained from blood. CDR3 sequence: CASSESGLPYEQYF. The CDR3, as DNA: TGCGCCAGCAGTGAGTCCGGACTGCCCTACGAGCAGTACTTC.